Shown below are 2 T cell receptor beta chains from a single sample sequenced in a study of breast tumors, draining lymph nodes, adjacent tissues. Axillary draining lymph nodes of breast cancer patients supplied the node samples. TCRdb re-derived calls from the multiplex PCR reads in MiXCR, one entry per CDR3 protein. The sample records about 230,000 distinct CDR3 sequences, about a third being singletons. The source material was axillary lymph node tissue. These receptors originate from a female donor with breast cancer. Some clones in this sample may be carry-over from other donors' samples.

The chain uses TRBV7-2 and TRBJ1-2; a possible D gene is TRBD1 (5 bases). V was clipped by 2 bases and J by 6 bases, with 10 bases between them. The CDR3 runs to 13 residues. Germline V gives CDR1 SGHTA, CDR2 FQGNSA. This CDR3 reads CASSLQGNHGYTF. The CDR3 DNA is TGTGCCAGCAGCTTACAGGGAAACCATGGCTACACCTTC.

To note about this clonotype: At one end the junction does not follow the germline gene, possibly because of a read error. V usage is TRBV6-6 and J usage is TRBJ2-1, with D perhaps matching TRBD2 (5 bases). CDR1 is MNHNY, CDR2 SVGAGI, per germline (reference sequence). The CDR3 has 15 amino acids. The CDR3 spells CASSYSTNGNNEQLF. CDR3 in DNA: TGTGCCAGCAGTTATTCGACTAACGGGAACAATGAGCAGCTCTTC.